The clone carrying this T cell receptor (beta chain) was found once. Libraries were prepared by immunoSEQ multiplex PCR; TCRdb keeps only in-frame clonotypes and omits some of them. The sample records 30,000 to 35,000 clones, about 87% being singletons. Trimming cost V 1 base and J 5 bases; bases outside gene matches: 7. The germline gives CDR1 SGHNT, CDR2 YYREEE (reference sequence). This CDR3 spans 15 amino acids. These data belong to a study of neoadjuvant anti-PD-1 for oral cavity cancer. Overall study: Before surgery, most patients got three to four biweekly 3 mg/kg nivolumab doses.

These oral cavity squamous cell carcinomas were HPV-negative and locally advanced. This sample comprised PBMCs, obtained before nivolumab (anti-PD-1) treatment. The rearrangement joins TRBV5-4 to TRBJ2-5; 8 nucleotides agree with TRBD1. The TCR sequence derives from a person aged 35 to 85 with oral cavity squamous cell carcinoma. The CDR3 DNA is TGTGCCAGCAGCTTGCCGGACAGGGTTCGGGAGACCCAGTACTTC. Residues: CASSLPDRVRETQYF.